This entry features one T cell receptor beta chain sequence. The data were obtained in a study of blood T cell repertoires in COVID-19. CDR1 SGHAT and CDR2 FQNNGV come from the germline V gene. V dropped 5 bases and J dropped 8; count of bases not matched to a gene: 3. CDR3 size: 12 residues. Sequencing used immunoSEQ multiplex PCR; TCRdb keeps in-frame clones, though not all of them. Of roughly 160,000 clones in the sample, roughly 88% were seen once. The specimen sequenced was peripheral blood. This chain uses TRBV11-2 with TRBJ1-3; TRBD1 agrees at 7 bases. This clonotype was obtained from a man between 18 and 29 years old with acute or convalescent COVID-19. This chain's CDR3 is CASSPTGDTIYF. The CDR3 coding sequence is TGTGCCAGCAGCCCCACAGGGGACACCATATATTTT.